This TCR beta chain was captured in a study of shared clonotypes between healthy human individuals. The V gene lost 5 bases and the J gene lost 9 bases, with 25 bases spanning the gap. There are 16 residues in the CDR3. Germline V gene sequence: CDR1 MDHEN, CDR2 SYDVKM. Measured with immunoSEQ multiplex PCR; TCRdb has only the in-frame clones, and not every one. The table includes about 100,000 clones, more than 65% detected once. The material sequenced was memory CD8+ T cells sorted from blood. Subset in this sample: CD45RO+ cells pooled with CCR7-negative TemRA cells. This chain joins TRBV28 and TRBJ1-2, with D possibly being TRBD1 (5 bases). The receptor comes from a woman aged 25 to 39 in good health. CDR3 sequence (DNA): TGTGCCAGCAGTGACTCCGGGACGGCACGCACCTTACGCTACACCTTC. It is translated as CASSDSGTARTLRYTF.